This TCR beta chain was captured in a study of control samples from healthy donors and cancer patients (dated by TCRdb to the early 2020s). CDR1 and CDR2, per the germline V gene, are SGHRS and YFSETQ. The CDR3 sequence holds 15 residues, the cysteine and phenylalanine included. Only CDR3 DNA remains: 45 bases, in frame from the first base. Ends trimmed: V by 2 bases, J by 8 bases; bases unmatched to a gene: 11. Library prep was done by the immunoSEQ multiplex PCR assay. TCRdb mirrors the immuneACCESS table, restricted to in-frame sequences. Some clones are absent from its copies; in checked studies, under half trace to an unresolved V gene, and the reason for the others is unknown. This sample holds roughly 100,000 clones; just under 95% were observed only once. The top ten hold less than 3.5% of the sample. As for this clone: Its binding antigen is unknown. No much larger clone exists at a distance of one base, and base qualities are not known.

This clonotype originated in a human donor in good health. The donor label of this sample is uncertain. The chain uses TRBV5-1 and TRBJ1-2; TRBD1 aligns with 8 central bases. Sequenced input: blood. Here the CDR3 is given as CASSFRQGPEPGYTF. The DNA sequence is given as TGCGCCAGCAGCTTTCGACAGGGGCCTGAACCAGGCTACACCTTC.